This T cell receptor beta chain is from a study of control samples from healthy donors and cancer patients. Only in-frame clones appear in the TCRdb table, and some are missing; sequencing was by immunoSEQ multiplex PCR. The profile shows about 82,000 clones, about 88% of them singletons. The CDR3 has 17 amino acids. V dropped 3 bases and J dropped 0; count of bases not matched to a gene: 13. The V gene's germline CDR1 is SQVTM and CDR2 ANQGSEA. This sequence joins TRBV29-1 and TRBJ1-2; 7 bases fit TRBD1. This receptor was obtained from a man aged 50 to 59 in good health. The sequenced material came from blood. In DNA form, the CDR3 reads TGCAGCGTTGAGATGACAGGGAGTTCCCACGCTAACTATGGCTACACCTTC. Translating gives CSVEMTGSSHANYGYTF.